These 19 T cell receptor beta chains were all obtained from the same sample, sequenced in a study of CD8+ T cells in alopecia areata. Sample treatment: oral pan-JAK inhibitor, 5-10 mg twice daily. TCR sequencing used cDNA made by reverse transcription of extracted RNA. This table comes from immunoSEQ multiplex PCR, and its TCRdb copy is limited to in-frame clones, with some not included. The sample records under 250,000 clones, around 57% being singletons. Material: CD4+ T cells sorted from blood, obtained at week 4, from a patient treated with tofacitinib. These receptors all stem from a human donor with alopecia areata.

CDR3 DNA: TGCGCCAGCAGCCTTGGACAGGGGGGAGGAGGAGAGACCCAGTACTTC. Residues: CASSLGQGGGGETQYF. The chain uses TRBV4-1 and TRBJ2-5, with TRBD1 identical over 10 bases. The trim removed 4 bases at V and 4 bases at J, leaving 9 bases unmatched. The CDR3 runs 16 residues. Germline V gene lookup returns CDR1 MGHRA and CDR2 YSYEKL.

The chain recombines TRBV9 with TRBJ1-6; possible D gene TRBD1, 6 bases. V gave up 6 bases and J gave up 2 bases, with 12 bases separating them. The CDR3 contains 15 residues. Germline V gene lookup returns CDR1 SGDLS and CDR2 YYNGEE. The CDR3 DNA reads TGTGCCAGCAATAAACAGGGTACCTATAATTCACCCCTCCACTTT. Translation: CASNKQGTYNSPLHF.

This clone has only a few counts. CDR3 sequence (DNA): TGTGCCAGTATACCGGGACAGGGGCGACCTAACTATGGCTACACCTTC. Translation gives CASIPGQGRPNYGYTF. The rearrangement joins TRBV19 to TRBJ1-2; TRBD1 aligns across 10 bases. The CDR3 totals 16 residues. CDR1 is LNHDA and CDR2 is SQIVND in the germline V gene (reference sequence). Trimming took 7 bases from V and 0 from J; bases not matched to a gene: 8.

The rearrangement links TRBV30 to TRBJ2-5; no firm D call. V gave up 2 bases and J gave up 4 bases, with 14 bases separating them. The CDR3 is 14 amino acids. In germline, CDR1 is GTSNPN, CDR2 SVGIG (reference sequence). CDR3 in DNA: TGTGCCTGGAGTCCGTTTGGGTCTCGAGAGACCCAGTACTTC. Its translation: CAWSPFGSRETQYF.

The chain couples TRBV11-3 to TRBJ2-5, with TRBD1 identical over 7 bases. The CDR3 has 14 residues. The germline V gene encodes CDR1 SGHNT and CDR2 YENEEA. V was pared by 4 bases and J by 3 bases, with 5 bases of the junction left unmatched. CDR3 coding DNA: TGTGCCAGCAGCTGGGACAGAGTAAAAGAGACCCAGTACTTC. Its protein product is CASSWDRVKETQYF.

This clone appeared once. The chain uses TRBV29-1 and TRBJ1-2; 9 positions agree with TRBD1. Per the germline V gene, CDR1 is SQVTM and CDR2 is ANQGSEA. This CDR3 has 14 residues. Trimming removed 6 bases from V and 4 bases from J; junction bases left unmatched: 9. The CDR3 nucleotides are TGCAGCGTGACCGGGACAGGGCTCGGCTATGGCTACACCTTC. Protein: CSVTGTGLGYGYTF. The full variable domain, with the rest looked up from reference TRBV29-1 and TRBJ1-2, is SAVISQKPSRDICQRGTSLTIQCQVDSQVTMMFWYRQQPGQSLTLIATANQGSEATYESGFVIDKFPISRPNLTFSTLTVSNMSPEDSSIYLCSVTGTGLGYGYTFGSGTRLTVV.

This chain joins TRBV2 and TRBJ1-5; 10 bases map to TRBD1. The CDR3 runs 15 residues. From germline, CDR1 is SNHLY and CDR2 FYNNEI. Trimming cost V 6 bases and J 2 bases; bases outside gene matches: 4. CDR3 DNA sequence: TGTGCCAGCAGCGGGGGGACAGGGGGCAATCAGCCCCAGCATTTT. Its translation: CASSGGTGGNQPQHF.

This clone appeared a single time. This chain links TRBV30 with TRBJ2-1; D gene ambiguous. Germline loops: CDR1 GTSNPN, CDR2 SVGIG (reference sequence). Trimming took 4 bases from V and 5 from J, leaving 12 bases between them. The CDR3 is made up of 13 amino acids. The CDR3 reads CAWTQGPHNEQFF. CDR3 in DNA: TGTGCCTGGACCCAAGGACCCCACAATGAGCAGTTCTTC.

The chain carries TRBV10-2 and TRBJ1-5; D is perhaps TRBD1 (6 bases). The CDR3 is 15 amino acids. Trimming took off 0 bases at V and 4 bases at J, with 10 bases between the two ends. Per germline, CDR1 WSHSY and CDR2 SAAADI. DNA of the CDR3: TGCGCCAGCAGTGAGTCGGACAGTTGGAATCAGCCCCAGCATTTT. It is translated as CASSESDSWNQPQHF.

This sequence joins TRBV19 and TRBJ1-2; maybe TRBD1 (6 bases). Trimming took off 6 bases at V and 2 bases at J, with 13 bases between the two ends. The germline V gene has CDR1 LNHDA and CDR2 SQIVND (reference sequence). The CDR3 contains 14 residues. This CDR3 is CASRNRDNNYGYTF. The CDR3 coding sequence is TGTGCCAGTAGGAACCGGGACAACAACTATGGCTACACCTTC.

DNA for the CDR3: TGTGCCACCAGCAGAGATGGCGACACGCGGCATGAGCAGTTCTTC. Protein product: CATSRDGDTRHEQFF. J is TRBJ2-1 and V is TRBV15; D unresolved. The germline gives CDR1 LNHNV, CDR2 YYDKDF (reference sequence). This CDR3 has 15 amino acids. Trimming shortened V by 0 bases and J by 8 bases, and 14 bases separated the two germline ends. The variable domain in full, with the rest retrieved from reference TRBV15 and TRBJ2-1, is DAMVIQNPRYQVTQFGKPVTLSCSQTLNHNVMYWYQQKSSQAPKLLFHYYDKDFNNEADTPDNFQSRRPNTSFCFLDIRSPGLGDTAMYLCATSRDGDTRHEQFFGPGTRLTVL.

The chain joins TRBV18 to TRBJ2-7; 12 nucleotides match TRBD2. The V gene end was trimmed by 3 bases and the J gene end by 5 bases; junction bases not matched to a gene: 5. Per germline, CDR1 KGHSH and CDR2 LQKENI. This CDR3 has 15 amino acids. CDR3 amino acids: CASSPGLAGTHEQYF. The CDR3 bases are TGTGCCAGCTCACCTGGACTAGCGGGGACCCACGAGCAGTACTTC.

V is TRBV29-1 and J is TRBJ2-5, with D unresolved. The V gene lost 3 bases and the J gene lost 3 bases, with 14 bases spanning the gap. The CDR3 is made up of 14 amino acids. CDR1 is SQVTM, CDR2 ANQGSEA, per germline. The CDR3 sequence: CSVDWSGQKETQYF. The CDR3 coding sequence is TGCAGCGTTGACTGGTCTGGGCAGAAAGAGACCCAGTACTTC.

The V gene is TRBV7-2, the J gene TRBJ1-2; TRBD1 is a possible D gene (5 bases). Germline V CDR1 and CDR2: SGHTA, FQGNSA. With 8 bases removed from V and 4 bases from J, the gap between germline ends came to 8 bases. The CDR3 is 11 amino acids. The CDR3 loop is CASVGGYGYTF. The CDR3 region has the DNA TGTGCCAGCGTTGGGGGCTATGGCTACACCTTC.

This chain connects TRBV7-2 to TRBJ1-5; no clear D. The germline V and J ends were trimmed by 5 bases and 6 bases, with 14 bases remaining between them. CDR3 length: 14 residues. CDR1 SGHTA and CDR2 FQGNSA come from the germline V gene. The CDR3 spells CASSLQRATQPQHF. CDR3 nucleotides: TGTGCCAGCAGCCTACAAAGGGCAACTCAGCCCCAGCATTTT.

The sample holds a few counts of this clone. The V gene is TRBV27, the J gene TRBJ1-2; D is undetermined. CDR1 is MNHEY and CDR2 is SMNVEV in the germline V gene (reference sequence). The CDR3 extends over 13 amino acids. Trimming shortened V by 1 base and J by 4 bases, and 7 bases separated the two germline ends. The CDR3 DNA follows: TGTGCCAGCAGTTTATTGGATGGCTATGGCTACACCTTC. Translated: CASSLLDGYGYTF.

The genes are TRBV20-1 and TRBJ1-2, with D possibly being TRBD1 (6 bases). The CDR3 loop spans 10 amino acids. The V end was cut by 6 bases, the J end by 7 bases, with 9 bases between. Germline-derived CDR1 and CDR2 are DFQATT and SNEGSKA (reference sequence). The CDR3 coding sequence is TGCAGTGCAAACAGGGCTGGCTACACCTTC. This translates into CSANRAGYTF.

This chain joins TRBV30 and TRBJ1-2; D gene uncertain. Trimming took off 3 bases at V and 6 bases at J, with 8 bases between the two ends. The CDR3 is 11 residues long. The V gene's germline CDR1 is GTSNPN and CDR2 SVGIG (reference sequence). The CDR3 DNA is TGTGCCTGGAGAGACCTAAATGGCTACACCTTC. Translation gives CAWRDLNGYTF.

This clone was counted between two and nine times. V and J are TRBV5-1 and TRBJ2-1; TRBD2 might be the D (5 bases). CDR3 length: 12 residues. Germline lookup yields CDR1 SGHRS and CDR2 YFSETQ. Trimming shortened V by 7 bases and J by 3 bases, and 8 bases separated the two germline ends. The CDR3 spells CASSRDYNEQFF. CDR3 sequence (DNA): TGCGCCAGCTCCCGGGACTACAATGAGCAGTTCTTC.